The 28 T cell receptor beta chains given below trace back to one sample, sequenced in a study of shared clonotypes between healthy human individuals. The table came from immunoSEQ multiplex PCR; TCRdb's copy has only in-frame clones and leaves some out. The table includes around 1,000,000 clones, around 77% detected once. The sample was memory CD4+ T cells from PBMCs. Noted subset: CD45RA-negative fraction. These TCRs come from a man aged 18 to 30 in good health. Some clones in this sample may be carry-over from other donors' samples.

The chain carries TRBV23-1 and TRBJ1-1; no reliable D call. TRBV23-1 is flagged as an ORF with uncertain function. This CDR3 is built from 19 residues. Trimming stripped 0 bases from V and 0 bases from J, with 20 bases between. The DNA of the CDR3 is TGCGCCAGCAGTCAATCGCCCGGAAGTCCAGACCCCATGAACACTGAAGCTTTCTTT. Its translation is CASSQSPGSPDPMNTEAFF.

V and J are TRBV15 and TRBJ2-1; tentatively, D is TRBD2 (6 bases). The V end lost 3 bases, the J end lost 4 bases, and 13 bases lay between the germline ends. CDR3 length: 15 residues. Germline V CDR1 and CDR2: LNHNV, YYDKDF (reference sequence). The CDR3 is CATSRAGSLYNEQFF. CDR3 sequence (DNA): TGTGCCACCAGCAGGGCGGGATCCCTTTACAATGAGCAGTTCTTC. The variable domain in full, with the rest retrieved from reference TRBV15 and TRBJ2-1, is DAMVIQNPRYQVTQFGKPVTLSCSQTLNHNVMYWYQQKSSQAPKLLFHYYDKDFNNEADTPDNFQSRRPNTSFCFLDIRSPGLGDTAMYLCATSRAGSLYNEQFFGPGTRLTVL.

CDR3 protein: CASSSKGLAGFDEQFF. The DNA of the CDR3 is TGTGCCAGCAGTTCAAAGGGACTAGCGGGATTCGATGAGCAGTTCTTC. V usage is TRBV6-6 and J usage is TRBJ2-1, with 13 bases identical to TRBD2. V was clipped by 4 bases and J by 8 bases; unmatched bases: 8. This CDR3 has 16 amino acids. Germline-derived CDR1 and CDR2 are MNHNY and SVGAGI (reference sequence).

This clone was found once. The chain employs TRBV5-1 and TRBJ2-2; the D is unclear. The CDR3 runs to 15 residues. V gave up 0 bases and J gave up 4 bases, with 10 bases separating them. Germline CDR1 SGHRS, CDR2 YFSETQ. The CDR3 DNA reads TGCGCCAGCAGCTTGGCCTCCGGTGTCACCGGGGAGCTGTTTTTT. Translated, it gives CASSLASGVTGELFF.

On this clone itself: Other DNA sequences in the same sample also yield this CDR3. The chain is built from TRBV18 and TRBJ2-5; maybe TRBD2 (6 bases). This CDR3 region has 14 residues. Trimming left V 3 bases short and J 2 bases short, with 10 bases between. Germline lookup yields CDR1 KGHSH and CDR2 LQKENI. CDR3 in DNA: TGTGCCAGCTCACCTCAGCGGGCTCAAGAGACCCAGTACTTC. Encoded protein: CASSPQRAQETQYF.

V usage is TRBV6-5 and J usage is TRBJ2-5; D may be TRBD1 or TRBD2 (5 bases each). Germline V gene data show CDR1 as MNHEY and CDR2 as SVGAGI. The V and J ends lost 0 bases and 7 bases respectively, with 15 bases between them. There are 15 residues in the CDR3. In DNA form, the CDR3 reads TGTGCCAGCAGTTACTCGTTTCGGGATGGGGGGACCCAGTACTTC. Amino acids: CASSYSFRDGGTQYF.

The chain couples TRBV6-6 to TRBJ1-2; no clear D gene. This CDR3 has 11 amino acids. In germline, CDR1 is MNHNY, CDR2 SVGAGI (reference sequence). With 7 bases removed from V and 7 bases from J, the gap between germline ends came to 10 bases. The CDR3 spells CASNSPGGYTF. CDR3 in DNA: TGTGCCAGCAATTCCCCCGGTGGCTACACCTTC.

The chain uses TRBV7-9 and TRBJ2-5, with D tentatively TRBD1 (5 bases). CDR1 and CDR2 (germline): SEHNR, FQNEAQ (reference sequence). This CDR3 comprises 15 residues. Trimming cost V 1 base and J 3 bases, with 12 bases left between them. In DNA, the CDR3 is TGTGCCAGCAGCTTAGTTGGGCAGGGTAAAGAGACCCAGTACTTC. Encoded protein: CASSLVGQGKETQYF.

V usage is TRBV7-8 and J usage is TRBJ1-4, with D possibly matching TRBD1 (5 bases). V was cut by 3 bases and J by 4 bases, with 9 bases left in between. CDR3 size: 14 residues. CDR1 SGHVS and CDR2 FQNEAQ come from the germline V gene. The CDR3: CASSLGGNNEKLFF. For the CDR3, the DNA is TGTGCCAGCAGCTTGGGGGGGAATAATGAAAAACTGTTTTTT.

The rearrangement links TRBV5-1 to TRBJ2-3, with 9 bases lining up with TRBD2. CDR1 and CDR2 (germline): SGHRS, YFSETQ. The CDR3 covers 16 residues. V was clipped by 0 bases and J by 2 bases; unmatched bases: 4. CDR3 in DNA: TGCGCCAGCAGCTTGGCCCGGACTAGCGACACAGATACGCAGTATTTT. The encoded protein is CASSLARTSDTDTQYF. Full variable domain (missing parts from reference TRBV5-1 and TRBJ2-3): KAGVTQTPRYLIKTRGQQVTLSCSPISGHRSVSWYQQTPGQGLQFLFEYFSETQRNKGNFPGRFSGRQFSNSRSEMNVSTLELGDSALYLCASSLARTSDTDTQYFGPGTRLTVL.

The V and J genes are TRBV7-2 and TRBJ2-1, with a possible D match to TRBD1 (6 bases). V lost 4 bases and J 10 bases, leaving 11 bases between the germline ends. This CDR3 region has 12 residues. Germline V lookup: CDR1 SGHTA, CDR2 FQGNSA. The CDR3 protein is CASSSYDREQFF. In nucleotides, the CDR3 is TGTGCCAGCAGCTCGTACGACAGGGAGCAGTTCTTC. The full variable domain, rest sourced from reference TRBV7-2 and TRBJ2-1, is GAGVSQSPSNKVTEKGKDVELRCDPISGHTALYWYRQSLGQGLEFLIYFQGNSAPDKSGLPSDRFSAERTGGSVSTLTIQRTQQEDSAVYLCASSSYDREQFFGPGTRLTVL.

This chain joins TRBV28 and TRBJ2-2; 12 bases align to TRBD2. CDR1 and CDR2 (germline): MDHEN, SYDVKM. Unmatched junction bases numbered 7, after V lost 9 bases and J lost 5 bases. CDR3 size: 15 residues. CDR3: CASNPGTSGTGELFF. The CDR3 coding sequence is TGTGCCAGTAACCCCGGGACTAGCGGGACCGGGGAGCTGTTTTTT.

This clone was found a few times. V is TRBV19 and J is TRBJ2-7; D remains ambiguous. Germline V gives CDR1 LNHDA, CDR2 SQIVND (reference sequence). This CDR3 has 14 residues. V was cut by 5 bases and J by 5 bases, with 16 bases left in between. The CDR3 sequence: CASSPGLSLDEQYF. The CDR3 DNA is TGTGCCAGTAGTCCCGGGTTGAGTCTCGACGAGCAGTACTTC.

V usage is TRBV2 and J usage is TRBJ2-1; D gene unclear. Germline V gene sequence: CDR1 SNHLY, CDR2 FYNNEI. The CDR3 sequence is 15 residues long. V lost 5 bases, J lost 4 bases, and 15 bases lay in between. The CDR3 region has the DNA TGTGCCAGCAGTCTCCTAGGGCAGAATTACAATGAGCAGTTCTTC. The encoded protein is CASSLLGQNYNEQFF.

In the case of this clone: Other DNA variants within this sample encode the same CDR3. This chain uses TRBV28 with TRBJ2-6, with a tentative D call TRBD1 (6 bases). V lost 6 bases, J lost 1 base, and 10 bases lay in between. The CDR3 sequence is 15 residues long. CDR1 MDHEN and CDR2 SYDVKM come from the germline V gene. The DNA of the CDR3 is TGTGCCAGCAGCCTCCAGGGGTCTGGGGCCAACGTCCTGACTTTC. Residues: CASSLQGSGANVLTF.

The J gene is TRBJ2-6, the V gene TRBV29-1; 9 positions match TRBD2. The CDR3 runs to 18 residues. Germline V gene lookup returns CDR1 SQVTM and CDR2 ANQGSEA. J lost 0 bases, V lost 3 bases, and 9 bases had no gene match. The CDR3 is CSVESPLAGTSGANVLTF. DNA for the CDR3: TGCAGCGTTGAGAGTCCGCTAGCGGGGACCTCTGGGGCCAACGTCCTGACTTTC.

J is TRBJ1-1 and V is TRBV9; D unclear. Germline V gives CDR1 SGDLS, CDR2 YYNGEE. This CDR3 has 13 residues. The V and J ends lost 0 bases and 7 bases respectively, with 10 bases between them. CDR3 sequence (DNA): TGTGCCAGCAGCGTAGTCCCCGGGGATGAAGCTTTCTTT. Encoded protein: CASSVVPGDEAFF.

This clone occurred a few times. The chain joins TRBV2 to TRBJ2-7; TRBD1 or TRBD2 may be the D gene (5 bases each). The CDR3 length is 15 residues. The V and J ends lost 3 bases and 3 bases respectively, with 15 bases between them. Germline CDR1 and CDR2: SNHLY and FYNNEI. This chain's CDR3 is CASSEERGPYYEQYF. The CDR3 DNA is TGTGCCAGCAGTGAGGAAAGGGGACCCTACTACGAGCAGTACTTC.

The genes are TRBV6-6 and TRBJ2-3, with 8 bases that match TRBD2. From germline, CDR1 is MNHNY and CDR2 SVGAGI (reference sequence). CDR3 length equals 16 residues. V was clipped by 2 bases and J by 0 bases; unmatched bases: 4. CDR3 in amino acids: CASSYGASGSTDTQYF. DNA of the CDR3: TGTGCCAGCAGTTACGGTGCTAGCGGGAGCACAGATACGCAGTATTTT.

This clone was found a few times. This rearrangement joins TRBV30 to TRBJ1-5; maybe TRBD1 (6 bases). CDR3 length: 13 amino acids. V was clipped by 2 bases and J by 6 bases, with 11 bases between them. The V gene's germline CDR1 is GTSNPN and CDR2 SVGIG (reference sequence). The CDR3 bases are TGTGCCTGGAGTAGGGGGACTGCTCAGCCCCAGCATTTT. This gives the protein CAWSRGTAQPQHF.

The chain has TRBV5-4 and TRBJ1-3; D possibly corresponds to TRBD1 (6 bases). The CDR3 contains 14 residues. The germline V and J ends were trimmed by 2 bases and 4 bases, with 10 bases remaining between them. Looked up from germline, CDR1 is SGHNT and CDR2 is YYREEE (reference sequence). The CDR3 nucleotides read TGTGCCAGCAGCTTAAGGGGGGCGGGAAACACCATATATTTT. Translation: CASSLRGAGNTIYF.

The V and J genes are TRBV10-1 and TRBJ1-4; no firm D call. V shed 6 bases and J shed 5 bases, with 13 bases lying between them. This CDR3 region has 14 residues. In germline, CDR1 is WNHNN, CDR2 SYGVQD (reference sequence). In nucleotides, the CDR3 is TGCGCCAGCAGGAAGGACGGGAAAAATGAAAAACTGTTTTTT. Amino acid sequence: CASRKDGKNEKLFF.

This clone was seen more than once but under ten times. V gene TRBV12-5 combines with J gene TRBJ2-4; no clear D. From germline, CDR1 is LGHNT and CDR2 FRNRAP. V lost 3 bases to trimming and J lost 0 bases, with 18 bases between them. The CDR3 extends over 18 amino acids. CDR3 sequence (DNA): TGTGCTAGTGGTTTACAACTACCGAATATAATAGCCAAAAACATTCAGTACTTC. Amino acids: CASGLQLPNIIAKNIQYF. The variable domain in full, completed from reference TRBV12-5 and TRBJ2-4, reads DARVTQTPRHKVTEMGQEVTMRCQPILGHNTVFWYRQTMMQGLELLAYFRNRAPLDDSGMPKDRFSAEMPDATLATLKIQPSEPRDSAVYFCASGLQLPNIIAKNIQYFGAGTRLSVL.

The chain couples TRBV19 to TRBJ2-7, with 8 bases fitting TRBD2. The trim removed 4 bases at V and 1 base at J, leaving 9 bases unmatched. Germline values: CDR1 LNHDA, CDR2 SQIVND (reference sequence). This CDR3 contains 16 residues. CDR3 loop: CASSNQLADFSYEQYF. DNA for the CDR3: TGTGCCAGTAGTAATCAACTAGCGGATTTTTCCTACGAGCAGTACTTC.

The rearrangement joins TRBV10-1 to TRBJ2-2, with D hard to call. The V end was cut by 5 bases, the J end by 0 bases, with 7 bases between. CDR1 is WNHNN, CDR2 SYGVQD, per germline (reference sequence). CDR3 size: 14 residues. This chain's CDR3 is CASSSRSNTGELFF. CDR3 nucleotides: TGCGCCAGCAGTTCCCGCTCGAACACCGGGGAGCTGTTTTTT.

V is TRBV2 and J is TRBJ2-2, with TRBD2 matching over 8 bases. V trimming: 5 bases; J trimming: 4 bases; junction bases outside the gene matches: 9. CDR3 length: 16 residues. The germline gives CDR1 SNHLY, CDR2 FYNNEI. For the CDR3, the DNA is TGTGCCAGCAGTCCGACAGCGGGAGAGGTCACCGGGGAGCTGTTTTTT. It codes for CASSPTAGEVTGELFF.

V is TRBV7-3 and J is TRBJ2-1; maybe TRBD2 (6 bases). From germline, CDR1 is SGHTA and CDR2 FQGTGA. The CDR3 runs 16 residues. Trimming took 1 base from V and 7 from J, leaving 17 bases between them. The CDR3 loop reads CASSLIGREIGNEQFF. CDR3 nucleotides: TGTGCCAGCAGCTTAATCGGTCGGGAGATTGGGAATGAGCAGTTCTTC.

The rearrangement links TRBV7-9 to TRBJ2-5; 8 bases agree with TRBD1. V shed 1 base and J 2 bases; nucleotides not matched to a gene: 6. Germline V gives CDR1 SEHNR, CDR2 FQNEAQ (reference sequence). This CDR3 has 16 amino acids. This CDR3 is CASSLDGGQGQETQYF. The DNA for the CDR3 is TGTGCCAGCAGCTTAGATGGCGGACAGGGTCAAGAGACCCAGTACTTC.